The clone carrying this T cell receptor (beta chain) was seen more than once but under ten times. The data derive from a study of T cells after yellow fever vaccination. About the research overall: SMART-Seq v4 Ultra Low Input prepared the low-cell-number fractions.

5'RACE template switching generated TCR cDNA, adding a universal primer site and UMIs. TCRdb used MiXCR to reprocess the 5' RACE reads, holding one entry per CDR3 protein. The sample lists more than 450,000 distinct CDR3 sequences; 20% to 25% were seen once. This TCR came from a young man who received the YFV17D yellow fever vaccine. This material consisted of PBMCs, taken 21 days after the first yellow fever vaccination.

DNA of the CDR3: TGCAGTGCTAGAGTCGGTGGGGAACAGGGCGGGGAGCTGTTTTTT. It is translated as CSARVGGEQGGELFF. The chain links TRBV20-1 to TRBJ2-2, with D possibly matching TRBD1 (6 bases). The V and J ends lost 1 base and 7 bases respectively, with 16 bases between them. The germline V gene encodes CDR1 DFQATT and CDR2 SNEGSKA (reference sequence). This CDR3 is built from 15 residues.